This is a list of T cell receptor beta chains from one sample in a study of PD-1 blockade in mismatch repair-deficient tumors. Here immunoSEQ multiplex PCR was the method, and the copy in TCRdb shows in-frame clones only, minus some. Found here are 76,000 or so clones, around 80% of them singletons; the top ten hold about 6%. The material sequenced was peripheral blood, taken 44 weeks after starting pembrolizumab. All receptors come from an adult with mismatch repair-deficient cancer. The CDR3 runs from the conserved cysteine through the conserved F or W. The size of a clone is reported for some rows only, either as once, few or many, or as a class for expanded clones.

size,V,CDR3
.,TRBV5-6,CASSLSGFGQYF
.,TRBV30,CAWSSGLAGGDPYNEQFF
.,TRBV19,CASSIGESSYNEQFF
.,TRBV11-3,CASSPDRLFKYF
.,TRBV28,CASRIPAGNQPQHF
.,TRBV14,CASSQGGTQYF
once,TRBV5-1,CASRAGPSTDTQYF
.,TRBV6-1,CASSDQMGNQPQHF
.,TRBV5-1,CASSLGTGGPSYNEQFF
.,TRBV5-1,CASSSGPDTYGYTF
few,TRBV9,CASSSFAYKDTGELFF
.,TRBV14,CASSQSGRDEQYF
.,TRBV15,CATSRDRGGSYEQYF
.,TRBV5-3,CARSFRQGSYSNQPQHF
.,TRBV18,CASSPEARSLGNTIYF
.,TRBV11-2,CASSFGQSTEAFF
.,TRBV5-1,CASGHGGGTDTQYF
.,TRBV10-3,CAISDGLAGATGELFF
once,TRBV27,CASSDGQGKRQPQHF
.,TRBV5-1,CASSLAVLGRISADTQYF
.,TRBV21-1,CASSKVGDSNTGELFF
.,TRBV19,CASSSSGGATGANVLTF
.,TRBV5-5,CASSPRTHTDTQYF
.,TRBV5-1,CASSSSSGRASPNEQFF
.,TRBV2,CASRAGTGAINQPQHF
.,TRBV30,CAWSAGRGGYTF
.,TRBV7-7,CASSLDTYNEQFF
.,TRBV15,CATSREGADTQYF
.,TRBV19,CASSVDRGLGNEQFF
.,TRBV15,CATSPRRINEQFF
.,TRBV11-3,CASSSSRGNTEAFF
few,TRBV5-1,CASSAGLNINEQFF
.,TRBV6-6,CASRRDGETQYF
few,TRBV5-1,CASSLDTPGLAGVRSYEQYF
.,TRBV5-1,CASSLLAGTVNEQFF
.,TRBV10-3,CAISESRQGNTEAFF
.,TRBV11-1,CASSLGQVGKLFF
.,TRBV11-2,CASSLAGAGNTIYF
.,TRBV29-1,CSVQGLAGVYEQYF
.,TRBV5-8,CASSPVGVGIQYF
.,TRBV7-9,CASSLEKGIETQYF
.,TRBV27,CASSSRTGASGYTF
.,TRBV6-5,CASRGTGTGNTEAFF
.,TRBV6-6,CASSLRDAAYEQYF
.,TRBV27,CASRGGNQPQHF
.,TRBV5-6,CASSLSATYGYTF
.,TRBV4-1,CASSPEGGTVNQPQHF
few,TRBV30,CAWKGSFNEQFF
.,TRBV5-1,CASRLGTGDHEQYF
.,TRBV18,CASSPPEAGKAFF
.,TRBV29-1,CSVDGLAGNSYEQYF
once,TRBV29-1,CSTMTGGSAGYTF
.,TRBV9,CASSLAGTGRSGANVLTF
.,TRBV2,CASGERAAKSYGYTF
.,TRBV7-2,CASSFGTGNYEQYF